Below, one T cell receptor beta chain is given with its context. This record comes from a study of technical replicates of blood from a few donors. Germline-derived CDR1 and CDR2 are SGHAT and FQNNGV. This CDR3 contains 16 residues. V dropped 4 bases and J dropped 3; count of bases not matched to a gene: 3. Generated by immunoSEQ multiplex PCR, the TCRdb table keeps only in-frame clones and is missing some. This table holds 68,000 or so clones, 95% to 98% found once. The chain couples TRBV11-2 to TRBJ2-1, with 13 bases identical to TRBD2. Sequencing was done on a sample of T cells isolated from PBMCs. The sequence was collected from a human donor in good health. The CDR3 reads CASSSGLAGIYNEQFF. The CDR3 region has the DNA TGTGCCAGCAGCTCGGGACTAGCGGGGATCTACAATGAGCAGTTCTTC.